This TCR beta chain was profiled in a study of OX40 agonist ivuxolimab in advanced cancers. Study-wide background: Participants could have had prior anti-PD-1, anti-PD-L1 or anti-CTLA-4 therapy, and about 40% had some. Study outcomes and limitations: Some nonresponders additionally presented with little normalized T-cell clonal expansion. Averaged across samples, CD8+ T cells carried more expanded clones than CD4+ did.

Germline lookup yields CDR1 SQVTM and CDR2 ANQGSEA. The V end lost 1 base, the J end lost 6 bases, and 8 bases lay between the germline ends. The CDR3 has 12 amino acids. Clones were sequenced by immunoSEQ multiplex PCR, and TCRdb holds only the in-frame ones, with some missing. Here the sample spans approximately 67,000 clones, roughly nine tenths being singletons. In the case of this clone: Antigen: not known.

J is TRBJ2-3 and V is TRBV29-1, with D unclear. The source was CD4+ or CD8+ T cells sorted from blood, collected in a trial of the OX40 agonist ivuxolimab. The clonotype was recovered from an adult with an advanced solid tumor such as melanoma, head and neck, liver or kidney cancer. CDR3 amino acids: CSVEVLYDTQYF. The CDR3 DNA reads as TGCAGCGTTGAAGTCCTTTATGATACGCAGTATTTT.